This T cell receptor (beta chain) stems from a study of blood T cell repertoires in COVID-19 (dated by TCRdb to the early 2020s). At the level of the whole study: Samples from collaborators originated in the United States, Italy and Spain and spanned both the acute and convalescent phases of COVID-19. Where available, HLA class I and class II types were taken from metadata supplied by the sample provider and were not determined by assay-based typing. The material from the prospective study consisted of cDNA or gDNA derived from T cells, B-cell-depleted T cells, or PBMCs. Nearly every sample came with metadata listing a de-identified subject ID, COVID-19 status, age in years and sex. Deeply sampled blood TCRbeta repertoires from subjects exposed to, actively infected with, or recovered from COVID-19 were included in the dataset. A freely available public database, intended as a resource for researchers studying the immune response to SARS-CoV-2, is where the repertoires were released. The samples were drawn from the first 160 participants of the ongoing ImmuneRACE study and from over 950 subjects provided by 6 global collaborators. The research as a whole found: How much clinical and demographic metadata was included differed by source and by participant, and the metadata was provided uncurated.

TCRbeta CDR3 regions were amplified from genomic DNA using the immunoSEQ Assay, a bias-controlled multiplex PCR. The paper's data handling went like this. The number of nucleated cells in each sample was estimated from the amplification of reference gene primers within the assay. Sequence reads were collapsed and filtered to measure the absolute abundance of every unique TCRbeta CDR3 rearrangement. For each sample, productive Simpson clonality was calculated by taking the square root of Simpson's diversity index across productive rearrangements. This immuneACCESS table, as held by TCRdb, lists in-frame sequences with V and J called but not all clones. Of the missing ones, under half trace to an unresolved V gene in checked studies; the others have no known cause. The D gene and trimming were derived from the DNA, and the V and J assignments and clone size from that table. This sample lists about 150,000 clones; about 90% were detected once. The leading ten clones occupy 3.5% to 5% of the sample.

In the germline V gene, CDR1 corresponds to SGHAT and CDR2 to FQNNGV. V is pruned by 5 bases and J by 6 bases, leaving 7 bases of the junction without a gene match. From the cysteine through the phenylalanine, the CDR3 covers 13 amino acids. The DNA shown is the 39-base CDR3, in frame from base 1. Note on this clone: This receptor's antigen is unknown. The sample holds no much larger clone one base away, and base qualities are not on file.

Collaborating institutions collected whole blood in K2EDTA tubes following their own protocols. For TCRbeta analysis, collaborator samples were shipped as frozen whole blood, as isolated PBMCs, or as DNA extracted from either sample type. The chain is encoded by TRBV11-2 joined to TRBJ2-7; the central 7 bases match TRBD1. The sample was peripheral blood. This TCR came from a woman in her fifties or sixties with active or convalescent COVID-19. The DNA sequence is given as TGTGCCAGCAGCCCCGACAGGGTGGCCGAGCAGTACTTC. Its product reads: CASSPDRVAEQYF. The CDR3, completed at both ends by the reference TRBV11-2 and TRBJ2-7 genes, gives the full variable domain EAGVAQSPRYKIIEKRQSVAFWCNPISGHATLYWYQQILGQGPKLLIQFQNNGVVDDSQLPKDRFSAERLKGVDSTLKIQPAKLEDSAVYLCASSPDRVAEQYFGPGTRLTVT.